The sequence of this T cell receptor (beta chain) was determined in a study of blood T cell repertoires in COVID-19. At the level of the study: PBMCs, B-cell-depleted T cells, or T cells were the source of the cDNA or gDNA that made up the material.

As handled by the study authors: Estimation of nucleated cell counts relied on the amplification of reference gene primers. Clones were sequenced by immunoSEQ multiplex PCR, and TCRdb holds only the in-frame ones, with some missing. That table is the source of V, J and clone size, and D and trimming were worked out from the DNA. The sample shows 150,000 to 190,000 clones, approximately 85% of them seen only once. The V gene's germline CDR1 is SGHRS and CDR2 YFSETQ. V shed 0 bases and J shed 2 bases, with 8 bases lying between them. The CDR3 runs 14 residues. This clonotype originated in a woman aged 55-70 years with COVID-19, enrolled during active disease. The source material was peripheral blood. J is TRBJ2-5 and V is TRBV5-1; D ambiguous. CDR3 nucleotide sequence: TGCGCCAGCAGCTTGGCCAACCGGCAAGAGACCCAGTACTTC. This codes for CASSLANRQETQYF. The entire variable domain, with the rest obtained from reference TRBV5-1 and TRBJ2-5, is as follows: KAGVTQTPRYLIKTRGQQVTLSCSPISGHRSVSWYQQTPGQGLQFLFEYFSETQRNKGNFPGRFSGRQFSNSRSEMNVSTLELGDSALYLCASSLANRQETQYFGPGTRLLVL.